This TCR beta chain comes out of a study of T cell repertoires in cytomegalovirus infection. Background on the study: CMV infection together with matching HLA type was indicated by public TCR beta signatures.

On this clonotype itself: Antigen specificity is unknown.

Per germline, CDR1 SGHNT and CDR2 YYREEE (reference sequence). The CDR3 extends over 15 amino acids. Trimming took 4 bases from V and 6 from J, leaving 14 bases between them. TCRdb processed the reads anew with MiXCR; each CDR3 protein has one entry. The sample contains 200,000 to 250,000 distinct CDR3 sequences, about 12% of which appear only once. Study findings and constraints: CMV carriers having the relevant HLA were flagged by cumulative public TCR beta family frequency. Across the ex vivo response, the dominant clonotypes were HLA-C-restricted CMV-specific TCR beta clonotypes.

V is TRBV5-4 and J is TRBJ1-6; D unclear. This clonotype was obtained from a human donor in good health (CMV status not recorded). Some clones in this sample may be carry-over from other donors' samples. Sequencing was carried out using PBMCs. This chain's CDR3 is CASSQRESPNSPLHF. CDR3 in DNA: TGTGCCAGCAGCCAACGAGAGAGCCCTAATTCACCCCTCCACTTT.